A selection of T cell receptor beta chains follows, all from one sample in a study of T cell repertoires in cytomegalovirus infection. For these TCRs, the target antigens are not known. TCRdb re-derived calls from the reads in MiXCR, one entry per CDR3 protein. The data hold around 430,000 distinct CDR3 sequences, with about 42% observed a single time. The sequenced sample was cultured PBMCs, obtained from culture after CMV antigen stimulation. The receptors shown here come from a human donor in good health (CMV status not recorded). Some clones in this sample may be carry-over from other donors' samples. Each CDR3 is given with its conserved first and last residue. The D gene is left open where the match is weak. A row's size may be missing; if present it is once, few, many or a size class.

v_gene	j_gene	abundance	d_gene	CDR3aa	CDR3nt
TRBV15	TRBJ2-1	.	.	CATSRAAGGNNEQFF	TGTGCCACCAGCAGAGCGGCCGGGGGAAACAATGAGCAGTTCTTC
TRBV11-2	TRBJ2-1	.	.	CASSLDWHEQFF	TGTGCCAGCAGCTTAGACTGGCATGAGCAGTTCTTC
TRBV5-1	TRBJ2-5	.	TRBD2	CASSPPSGETWGETQYF	TGCGCCAGCAGCCCCCCTAGCGGCGAGACCTGGGGGGAGACCCAGTACTTC
TRBV7-2	TRBJ2-7	.	TRBD1	CASRRTGGRVSYEQYF	TGTGCCAGCAGACGTACAGGGGGCAGGGTCTCCTACGAGCAGTACTTC
TRBV19	TRBJ1-5	few	.	CASSRTRATEQHF	TGTGCCAGTAGTAGAACCCGGGCGACGGAACAGCATTTT
TRBV7-8	TRBJ2-1	.	.	CASRGWEYPYNEQFF	TGTGCCAGCAGGGGTTGGGAGTACCCCTACAATGAGCAGTTCTTC
TRBV6-2/TRBV6-3	TRBJ2-4	.	TRBD2	CASTGGGAKNIQYF	TGTGCCAGCACAGGCGGGGGGGCCAAAAACATTCAGTACTTC
TRBV3-1	TRBJ1-3	.	.	CASSPTRSGNTIYF	TGTGCCAGCAGTCCTACCCGTTCGGGGAACACCATATATTTT
TRBV6-1	TRBJ2-3	.	.	CASTGAVNADTQYF	TGTGCCAGCACAGGGGCAGTTAATGCAGATACGCAGTATTTT
TRBV12-3/TRBV12-4	TRBJ1-5	.	.	CASRSGTHSNQPQHF	TGTGCCAGCAGGTCGGGCACTCATAGCAATCAGCCCCAGCATTTT
TRBV20-1	TRBJ1-5	.	.	CSAIRVWNQPQHF	TGCAGTGCTATCCGGGTTTGGAATCAGCCCCAGCATTTT
TRBV19	TRBJ1-2	few	.	CASSMGLLGYTF	TGTGCCAGTAGTATGGGACTTCTAGGCTACACCTTC
TRBV4-1	TRBJ2-3	.	.	CASSQDLGEDTQYF	TGCGCCAGCAGCCAAGATCTCGGGGAAGATACGCAGTATTTT
TRBV14	TRBJ2-5	.	TRBD1	CASSRHRGTLGETQYF	TGTGCCAGCAGCCGACACAGGGGCACCCTTGGGGAGACCCAGTACTTC
TRBV7-9	TRBJ1-2	few	.	CASSLASRDNGYTF	TGTGCCAGCAGCTTAGCGTCCAGGGATAATGGCTACACCTTC
TRBV11-2	TRBJ2-7	.	.	CASSRQPRGPGDEQYF	TGTGCCAGCAGCCGCCAGCCGAGGGGGCCGGGGGACGAGCAGTACTTC
TRBV7-6	TRBJ2-7	.	.	CASSLVGQGFIEQYF	TGTGCCAGCAGCTTAGTCGGGCAGGGTTTTATCGAGCAGTACTTC
TRBV7-9	TRBJ1-1	.	.	CASSHVGYMNTEAFF	TGTGCCAGCAGCCATGTCGGGTACATGAACACTGAAGCTTTCTTT
TRBV7-2	TRBJ2-1	once	TRBD2	CASSLRPREGGRSNEQFF	TGTGCCAGCAGCTTACGGCCCCGAGAGGGCGGGAGGTCAAATGAGCAGTTCTTC
TRBV7-4	TRBJ1-1	once	.	CASSFLADRNTEAFF	TGTGCCAGCAGCTTTTTAGCCGATAGGAACACTGAAGCTTTCTTT
TRBV20-1	TRBJ2-5	few	.	CSALDRKETQYF	TGCAGTGCCCTCGACAGAAAAGAGACCCAGTACTTC
TRBV6-6	TRBJ1-1	.	.	CASSDPTGMNTEAFF	TGTGCCAGCAGTGACCCAACAGGGATGAACACTGAAGCTTTCTTT
TRBV11-2	TRBJ2-2	few	.	CASRSGADYTGELFF	TGTGCCAGCCGCTCGGGCGCAGATTACACCGGGGAGCTGTTTTTT
TRBV6-1	TRBJ1-5	few	.	CASSGTNRVTQPQHF	TGTGCCAGCAGTGGGACGAACAGGGTCACTCAGCCCCAGCATTTT
TRBV6-6	TRBJ2-7	few	.	CASTRAASYEQYF	TGTGCCAGCACCCGCGCAGCCTCCTACGAGCAGTACTTC
TRBV11-2	TRBJ2-7	.	TRBD2	CASSFMGLAGHEQYF	TGTGCCAGCAGCTTCATGGGACTAGCGGGACACGAGCAGTACTTC
TRBV7-9	TRBJ2-3	.	.	CASSLATHSTSTDTQYF	TGTGCCAGCAGCTTAGCCACGCACTCCACTAGCACAGATACGCAGTATTTT
TRBV7-9	TRBJ2-5	.	TRBD2	CASRRQWGLLAGDGSGETQYF	TGTGCCAGCAGACGCCAATGGGGGTTACTAGCGGGAGACGGTTCTGGAGAGACCCAGTACTTC
TRBV7-8	TRBJ2-5	few	.	CASSLRLRNQETQYF	TGTGCCAGCAGCTTAAGATTGAGGAACCAAGAGACCCAGTACTTC
TRBV12-3/TRBV12-4	TRBJ1-1	few	.	CASSSSGANTEAFF	TGTGCCAGCAGTTCTTCTGGGGCGAACACTGAAGCTTTCTTT
TRBV2	TRBJ2-7	.	.	CAGNYYYEQYF	TGTGCCGGCAATTATTACTACGAGCAGTACTTC
TRBV12-3/TRBV12-4	TRBJ2-3	.	TRBD1	CASGREGATDTQYF	TGTGCCAGCGGAAGAGAGGGGGCCACAGATACGCAGTATTTT
TRBV20-1	TRBJ2-7	.	TRBD1	CSARTGGGYEQYF	TGCAGTGCAAGAACAGGGGGCGGGTACGAGCAGTACTTC
TRBV7-2	TRBJ2-1	many	TRBD1	CASSFAGTDLNEQFF	TGTGCCAGCAGCTTCGCCGGGACAGACCTCAATGAGCAGTTCTTC
TRBV27	TRBJ2-7	.	.	CASSPAGSGAYEQYF	TGTGCCAGCAGTCCCGCGGGGTCGGGGGCCTACGAGCAGTACTTC
TRBV2	TRBJ2-2	.	TRBD1	CASSLGQENTGELFF	TGTGCCAGCAGTCTGGGACAGGAAAACACCGGGGAGCTGTTTTTT
TRBV27	TRBJ2-1	.	TRBD1	CASSTLGTGGYNSYNEQFF	TGTGCCAGCAGTACCTTGGGGACAGGGGGCTACAACTCCTACAATGAGCAGTTCTTC
TRBV25-1	TRBJ2-7	few	.	CASSEYGRYEQYF	TGTGCCAGCAGTGAATATGGGCGCTACGAGCAGTACTTC
TRBV6-6	TRBJ2-2	.	.	CASEGANTGELFF	TGTGCCAGCGAAGGGGCCAACACCGGGGAGCTGTTTTTT
TRBV7-2	TRBJ2-1	many	TRBD2	CASSFGGGVSGSGSYNEQFF	TGTGCCAGCAGCTTTGGGGGGGGGGTAAGCGGGAGCGGATCCTACAATGAGCAGTTCTTC
TRBV7-2	TRBJ1-5	.	.	CASSFRRGSNQPQHF	TGTGCCAGCAGCTTCAGGAGAGGGAGCAATCAGCCCCAGCATTTT
TRBV7-2	TRBJ2-3	many	.	CASSFTGPTVTDTQYF	TGTGCCAGCAGCTTCACAGGTCCAACTGTCACAGATACGCAGTATTTT
TRBV7-9	TRBJ2-3	few	TRBD1	CASSARQGYTQYF	TGTGCCAGCAGCGCCCGACAGGGATATACGCAGTATTTT
TRBV7-6	TRBJ2-3	.	.	CASSWGPASTDTQYF	TGTGCCAGCAGCTGGGGGCCCGCTAGCACAGATACGCAGTATTTT
TRBV12-3/TRBV12-4	TRBJ2-1	few	TRBD1	CASSSRQGGREQFF	TGTGCCAGCAGTTCCCGACAGGGGGGGCGAGAGCAGTTCTTC
TRBV12-3/TRBV12-4	TRBJ1-4	few	.	CASSFPRTVLSLEKLFF	TGTGCCAGCAGCTTCCCTCGGACAGTCCTGAGTCTTGAAAAACTGTTTTTT
TRBV10-3	TRBJ2-1	.	.	CAISSGNEQFF	TGTGCCATCAGTAGTGGGAATGAGCAGTTCTTC
TRBV7-8	TRBJ2-5	many	.	CASRLRGSETQYF	TGTGCCAGCAGGCTGAGGGGTTCGGAGACCCAGTACTTC
TRBV7-2	TRBJ2-5	few	TRBD2	CASSLDRGGETQYF	TGTGCCAGCAGCTTAGACCGGGGGGGAGAGACCCAGTACTTC
TRBV7-4	TRBJ1-1	.	.	CASSLADYTEAFF	TGTGCCAGCAGCTTAGCGGACTACACTGAAGCTTTCTTT